The 27 T cell receptor beta chains below all came from one sample that was sequenced in a study of shared clonotypes between healthy human individuals. The data were produced by immunoSEQ multiplex PCR, yet TCRdb's version contains in-frame clones alone and is incomplete. The sample carries 2,100,000 or so clones, around 95% recorded once. Sequencing was carried out using naive CD4+ T cells sorted from blood. Subset reported: CD45RA+ positively selected. The source is a man younger than 30 in good health.

Written as DNA, the CDR3 is TGTGCCAGCAGCCAGACGACAGGGGGACTCTACACCTTC. Translating it yields CASSQTTGGLYTF. The chain joins TRBV11-2 to TRBJ1-2; 9 bases map to TRBD1. Germline CDR1 is SGHAT and CDR2 is FQNNGV. Losses at the gene ends were 5 bases for V and 10 bases for J; bases not matched to a gene: 8. The CDR3 length is 13 residues.

The rearrangement joins TRBV5-4 to TRBJ2-1, with D hard to call. V lost 4 bases to trimming and J lost 8 bases, with 19 bases between them. The germline gives CDR1 SGHNT, CDR2 YYREEE (reference sequence). CDR3 size: 15 residues. The CDR3 spells CASSLPGPRSDEQFF. The DNA of the CDR3 is TGTGCCAGCAGCCTGCCGGGCCCTAGAAGCGATGAGCAGTTCTTC. Full variable domain (rest looked up from reference TRBV5-4 and TRBJ2-1): ETGVTQSPTHLIKTRGQQVTLRCSSQSGHNTVSWYQQALGQGPQFIFQYYREEENGRGNFPPRFSGLQFPNYSSELNVNALELDDSALYLCASSLPGPRSDEQFFGPGTRLTVL.

The genes are TRBV2 and TRBJ2-6, with 9 bases aligning to TRBD1. The germline CDR1 and CDR2 sequences are SNHLY and FYNNEI. The CDR3 is 16 amino acids. Unmatched junction bases numbered 6, after V lost 1 base and J lost 8 bases. CDR3 nucleotides: TGTGCCAGCAGTGAAGTTGGGACAGGGTCCTCCAACGTCCTGACTTTC. Residues: CASSEVGTGSSNVLTF.

J is TRBJ2-1 and V is TRBV19; maybe TRBD2 (6 bases). Trimming left V 6 bases short and J 3 bases short, with 9 bases between. This CDR3 spans 13 amino acids. Per the germline V gene, CDR1 is LNHDA and CDR2 is SQIVND (reference sequence). This CDR3 reads CASRRAGYNEQFF. CDR3 DNA: TGTGCCAGTAGGAGAGCGGGCTACAATGAGCAGTTCTTC.

This clone showed up just once. The V call is TRBV25-1, the J call TRBJ2-2, with D perhaps TRBD2 (6 bases). Per germline, CDR1 MGHDK and CDR2 SYGVNS. This CDR3 contains 16 residues. V gave up 4 bases and J gave up 0 bases, with 12 bases separating them. This CDR3 is CASSAGLETNTGELFF. DNA for the CDR3: TGTGCCAGCAGTGCGGGACTTGAAACGAACACCGGGGAGCTGTTTTTT.

This chain links TRBV6-6 with TRBJ2-4; D is unclear. V shed 5 bases and J shed 0 bases, with 8 bases lying between them. CDR3 length: 14 amino acids. Germline V lookup: CDR1 MNHNY, CDR2 SVGAGI (reference sequence). CDR3 residues: CASSKALAKNIQYF. CDR3 coding DNA: TGTGCCAGCAGTAAAGCGCTAGCCAAAAACATTCAGTACTTC.

CDR3 protein: CASNLPLGPQHF. Here the CDR3 DNA reads TGTGCCAGCAACCTCCCCCTCGGACCCCAGCATTTT. The chain employs TRBV28 and TRBJ1-5; D is unresolved. Trimming removed 7 bases from V and 10 bases from J, with 14 bases in between. The germline gives CDR1 MDHEN, CDR2 SYDVKM. This CDR3 contains 12 residues.

This chain links TRBV9 with TRBJ1-1; D call uncertain. The germline V gene encodes CDR1 SGDLS and CDR2 YYNGEE. The CDR3 consists of 12 residues. V lost 0 bases, J lost 8 bases, and 8 bases lay in between. The CDR3 DNA sequence: TGTGCCAGCAGCGTAGGGAAGGGCGAAGCTTTCTTT. Encoded protein: CASSVGKGEAFF. Filled out from reference TRBV9 and TRBJ1-1, the complete variable domain reads DSGVTQTPKHLITATGQRVTLRCSPRSGDLSVYWYQQSLDQGLQFLIQYYNGEERAKGNILERFSAQQFPDLHSELNLSSLELGDSALYFCASSVGKGEAFFGQGTRLTVV.

This clone was observed a single time. The V and J genes are TRBV6-5 and TRBJ2-7, with 7 bases aligning to TRBD2. Germline CDR1 MNHEY, CDR2 SVGAGI. The ends lost 8 bases at V and 2 bases at J; junction bases unmatched: 9. CDR3 length: 14 amino acids. The CDR3 sequence: CASRSLAETYEQYF. The CDR3 DNA is TGTGCCAGCCGAAGTCTAGCGGAGACCTACGAGCAGTACTTC.

In this sample, this clone turned up once. The J gene is TRBJ2-2, the V gene TRBV28; TRBD1 is a possible D gene (5 bases). Trimming took off 10 bases at V and 1 base at J, with 10 bases between the two ends. The CDR3 extends over 13 amino acids. Germline V lookup: CDR1 MDHEN, CDR2 SYDVKM. CDR3 coding DNA: TGTGCCACTAAGGGGCGGAACACCGGGGAGCTGTTTTTT. Encoded protein: CATKGRNTGELFF.

Worth noting for this clone: The sample has other DNA sequences that encode this CDR3 too. The rearrangement joins TRBV29-1 to TRBJ2-7, with no clear D. The V gene's germline CDR1 is SQVTM and CDR2 ANQGSEA. The V gene lost 3 bases and the J gene lost 7 bases, with 10 bases spanning the gap. The CDR3 spans 11 residues. In DNA form, the CDR3 reads TGCAGCGTTGATCGAGGAGCTGAGCAGTACTTC. It yields the protein CSVDRGAEQYF.

The chain recombines TRBV5-4 with TRBJ1-2, with unresolved D. Germline CDR1 reads SGHNT; CDR2 reads YYREEE (reference sequence). Trimming left V 0 bases short and J 4 bases short, with 7 bases between. This CDR3 comprises 13 residues. CDR3 nucleotides: TGTGCCAGCAGCTTGGGGCAGTTCTATGGCTACACCTTC. It translates to CASSLGQFYGYTF.

This chain uses TRBV12-5 with TRBJ1-1; D gene ambiguous. V lost 9 bases and J lost 0, with 11 bases in between. The CDR3 is 13 residues long. Germline lookup yields CDR1 LGHNT and CDR2 FRNRAP. CDR3 amino acids: CASGEGLNTEAFF. The CDR3 DNA follows: TGTGCTAGCGGGGAGGGTTTGAACACTGAAGCTTTCTTT.

V gene TRBV7-2 combines with J gene TRBJ1-1, with D possibly being TRBD1 (6 bases). CDR3 size: 17 residues. Germline V gene lookup returns CDR1 SGHTA and CDR2 FQGNSA. The V end lost 1 base, the J end lost 0 bases, and 15 bases lay between the germline ends. The CDR3 spells CASSLGSGANMNTEAFF. Here the CDR3 DNA reads TGTGCCAGCAGCTTAGGTTCAGGGGCGAACATGAACACTGAAGCTTTCTTT.

The V and J genes are TRBV6-1 and TRBJ1-2; tentative D call: TRBD1 (6 bases). Germline lookup yields CDR1 MNHNS and CDR2 SASEGT. The CDR3 length is 15 residues. Trimming removed 0 bases at V and 6 bases at J, with 14 bases between. DNA for the CDR3: TGTGCCAGCAGTGAAGCGCTTCAGGGGTTCGATGGCTACACCTTC. It codes for CASSEALQGFDGYTF.

A single count supports this clone. The J gene is TRBJ2-1, the V gene TRBV2; perhaps TRBD2 as D (5 bases). Germline V CDR1 and CDR2: SNHLY, FYNNEI. The CDR3 is made up of 14 amino acids. V was shortened by 1 base and J by 3 bases, with 7 bases between the two germline ends. The CDR3 region is CASSEGTVYNEQFF. DNA for the CDR3: TGTGCCAGCAGTGAAGGGACTGTCTACAATGAGCAGTTCTTC.

The chain is built from TRBV7-9 and TRBJ1-1; D gene uncertain. Looked up from germline, CDR1 is SEHNR and CDR2 is FQNEAQ (reference sequence). The CDR3 extends over 12 amino acids. V was pared by 1 base and J by 7 bases, with 7 bases between. CDR3 sequence (DNA): TGTGCCAGCAGCTTAGAAACAGTTGAAGCTTTCTTT. It encodes CASSLETVEAFF.

The chain has TRBV9 and TRBJ1-4; D not certain. V lost 0 bases to trimming and J lost 5 bases, with 11 bases between them. CDR3 size: 15 residues. The germline V gene has CDR1 SGDLS and CDR2 YYNGEE. The CDR3 DNA sequence: TGTGCCAGCAGCGTAGCTAGGAACCCCAATGAAAAACTGTTTTTT. This sequence encodes CASSVARNPNEKLFF. The whole variable domain, filled in from reference TRBV9 and TRBJ1-4, reads DSGVTQTPKHLITATGQRVTLRCSPRSGDLSVYWYQQSLDQGLQFLIQYYNGEERAKGNILERFSAQQFPDLHSELNLSSLELGDSALYFCASSVARNPNEKLFFGSGTQLSVL.

The chain couples TRBV11-2 to TRBJ1-4; 7 bases map to TRBD1. This CDR3 contains 14 residues. Germline loops: CDR1 SGHAT, CDR2 FQNNGV. V was pared by 3 bases and J by 7 bases, with 5 bases of the junction left unmatched. CDR3 nucleotide sequence: TGTGCCAGCAGCTTTGGACAGGCTGCTGAAAAACTGTTTTTT. Protein sequence: CASSFGQAAEKLFF.

The chain employs TRBV10-3 and TRBJ2-1, with 8 bases identical to TRBD2. CDR3 length equals 15 residues. Looked up from germline, CDR1 is ENHRY and CDR2 is SYGVKD. Losses at the gene ends were 2 bases for V and 5 bases for J; bases not matched to a gene: 5. The CDR3 DNA sequence: TGTGCCATCAGTGAGGGGGTAGCGGGGAACAATGAGCAGTTCTTC. It translates to CAISEGVAGNNEQFF.

The chain couples TRBV6-1 to TRBJ2-7; 9 nucleotides align to TRBD1. V shed 2 bases, J shed 3 bases, and the junction held 2 bases outside the gene matches. Germline V gives CDR1 MNHNS, CDR2 SASEGT. The CDR3 spans 14 residues. CDR3 amino acids: CASSERTGVYEQYF. The CDR3 DNA is TGTGCCAGCAGTGAAAGGACAGGGGTCTACGAGCAGTACTTC.

J is TRBJ1-2 and V is TRBV10-2; D call uncertain. CDR3 length: 12 residues. CDR1 is WSHSY, CDR2 SAAADI, per germline. The V end lost 8 bases, the J end lost 4 bases, and 11 bases lay between the germline ends. The CDR3 DNA sequence: TGCGCCAGCTCGAAAGGGATCTATGGCTACACCTTC. This encodes CASSKGIYGYTF.

J is TRBJ2-5 and V is TRBV11-2, with 15 bases that match TRBD2. V was clipped by 5 bases and J by 5 bases; unmatched bases: 9. CDR1 and CDR2 (germline): SGHAT, FQNNGV. CDR3 length: 17 amino acids. Written as DNA, the CDR3 is TGTGCCAGCAGCAAAGACGCGGGACTAGCGGGGGGCGAGACCCAGTACTTC. It encodes CASSKDAGLAGGETQYF.

Note on this clone: The sample holds other DNA sequences that translate to the same CDR3. This chain links TRBV7-2 with TRBJ2-5; D not certain. Trimming removed 5 bases at V and 2 bases at J, with 12 bases between. Germline V gene sequence: CDR1 SGHTA, CDR2 FQGNSA. The CDR3 runs to 14 residues. The CDR3 DNA follows: TGTGCCAGCAGCCCGTCAAGGGTACAAGAGACCCAGTACTTC. Translation gives CASSPSRVQETQYF.

The chain links TRBV11-1 to TRBJ1-6; D ambiguous. This CDR3 has 13 residues. Trimming stripped 4 bases from V and 6 bases from J, with 7 bases between. Germline CDR1 SGHAT, CDR2 FQDESV (reference sequence). In nucleotides, the CDR3 is TGTGCCAGCAGCTCCGTCAGTAATTCACCCCTCCACTTT. It yields the protein CASSSVSNSPLHF.

The genes are TRBV7-9 and TRBJ1-6; D not certain. V lost 6 bases to trimming and J lost 7 bases, with 22 bases between them. The germline CDR1 and CDR2 sequences are SEHNR and FQNEAQ (reference sequence). The CDR3 is 17 residues long. This CDR3 is CASSQRGVGILNSPLHF. CDR3 coding DNA: TGTGCCAGCAGTCAACGGGGTGTCGGTATACTAAATTCACCCCTCCACTTT.

The CDR3 sequence: CASSPLRDRSYEQYF. DNA of the CDR3: TGTGCCAGCAGCCCTCTCCGGGACCGGTCCTACGAGCAGTACTTC. V gene TRBV6-6 combines with J gene TRBJ2-7; D could derive from TRBD1 or TRBD2 (5 bases each). With 6 bases removed from V and 1 base from J, the gap between germline ends came to 16 bases. The CDR3 extends over 15 amino acids. Germline CDR1 and CDR2: MNHNY and SVGAGI (reference sequence).